This TCR beta chain was obtained from a study of CD8 T cells in Susac syndrome. An input of about 0.5 to 1 ug of RNA was subjected to reverse transcription using random hexamers. Amplification of TCR beta CDR3 across 54 Vbeta and 13 Jbeta was performed with immunoSEQ multiplex PCR. TCRdb passed the immunoSEQ multiplex PCR reads through MiXCR, listing each CDR3 protein once. In the table there are approximately 150,000 distinct CDR3 sequences, 80% to 95% of which are singletons. V was clipped by 3 bases and J by 4 bases; unmatched bases: 8. There are 15 residues in the CDR3. CDR1 is SGHRS, CDR2 YFSETQ, per germline. The T cells that were sequenced for TCR beta were CD8+ and CD4+ cells from blood. The multiple sclerosis control group was made up of treatment-naive patients with stable or active relapsing-remitting disease. Negative isolation yielded the CD8+ and CD4+ T cells, while FACS enriched the TEMRA cells.

This chain uses TRBV5-1 with TRBJ2-7, with 9 bases identical to TRBD2. This clonotype originated in a human donor with multiple sclerosis. Sequenced input: CD4+ T cells from PBMCs. This CDR3 is CASSSSGGRGYEQYF. The CDR3 DNA reads TGCGCCAGCAGCTCGAGCGGGGGGCGAGGTTACGAGCAGTACTTC.